This T cell receptor (beta chain) was captured by sequencing in a study of OX40 agonist ivuxolimab in advanced cancers. Study-level background: Ivuxolimab was an agonistic, fully human IgG2 monoclonal antibody directed against OX40 (CD134), a costimulatory receptor. Intravenous ivuxolimab was administered to patients every 2 weeks at six dose levels: 0.01, 0.1, 0.3, 1.5, 3 and 10 mg/kg. Of the roughly 52 patients in dose escalation, about 20 had hepatocellular carcinoma, some 15 had melanoma, 9 had renal cell carcinoma and 9 had head and neck cancer. In the dose-escalation cohort, 70% to 85% of patients were male, and the mean age was roughly 60 years, with a range of roughly 20 to 79. Patients were allowed to have had prior anti-PD-1, anti-PD-L1 or anti-CTLA-4 therapy, and 30% to 40% of the dose-escalation patients had been treated with checkpoint inhibitors. Three dose-escalation patients achieved partial responses, one with hepatocellular carcinoma and two with cutaneous melanoma. Peripheral TCRbeta sequencing aimed to test whether ivuxolimab altered TCR sequence diversity and caused clonal T-cell expansion. The monotherapy dose-escalation portion (N of about 50 patients) of the phase I ivuxolimab trial is reported in the paper.

The paper as a whole reports these results and caveats: After ivuxolimab, more expanded clones were found on average in CD8+ T cells than in CD4+ T cells. The antigen specificity of the peripheral T cells that underwent clonal expansion was not determined. Low levels of normalized T-cell clonal expansion were also seen in some patients who did not respond. In partial responders in the 0.1-3.0 mg/kg groups, normalized peripheral clonal expansion was found to be among the lowest, especially among CD8+ T cells. At doses of 0.1 to 3.0 mg/kg, clonal expansion of both CD4+ and CD8+ T cells in blood was seen between baseline and week 6.

The trial excluded patients who had a history of autoimmune disease or were on systemic immunosuppression. In every dose cohort, peripheral blood was drawn for TCR sequencing at baseline, cycle 4 day 1, and cycle 7 day 1. Samples were obtained from an open-label, multicenter, first-in-human phase I dose-escalation trial of ivuxolimab. The trial enrolled adults with locally advanced or metastatic head and neck squamous cell, hepatocellular, melanoma or renal cell carcinoma. Before TCR sequencing, CD4+ T cells and CD8+ T cells were sorted from peripheral blood as separate populations. V is clipped by 1 base and J by 2 bases, and the sequence between their germline boundaries is 12 bases long. The CDR3 starts with the cysteine, ends with the phenylalanine, and has 15 residues. The kept DNA is CDR3 alone, 45 bases in frame from the first base. CDR1 and CDR2 are drawn from the germline V gene: MGHRA, YSYEKL.

In the case of this clone: The antigen it binds to is not known. No per-base quality is available; no much larger clone lies one base away.

For sequencing of the TCRbeta CDR3 region, genomic DNA was extracted from the sorted cells. The immunoSEQ Assay was used for sequencing of TCRbeta CDR3 regions. TCRdb carries this immuneACCESS record with in-frame sequences only. Its versions omit some clonotypes, under half of them owing to an unresolved V gene in the studies checked, with the rest unexplained. The sample data list 35,000 to 40,000 clones, and 65% to 85% of these were observed just once. The ten largest clonotypes hold about 20% of the sample. Sequencing used CD4+ or CD8+ T cells sorted from blood, obtained in a trial of the OX40 agonist ivuxolimab. This TCR was recovered from an adult with an advanced solid tumor such as melanoma, head and neck, liver or kidney cancer. The chain couples TRBV4-1 to TRBJ2-7, with TRBD2 tentatively as D gene (5 bases match). The CDR3: CASSQAHGNTYEQYF. At the DNA level, the sequence is TGCGCCAGCAGCCAAGCTCACGGGAACACCTACGAGCAGTACTTC.